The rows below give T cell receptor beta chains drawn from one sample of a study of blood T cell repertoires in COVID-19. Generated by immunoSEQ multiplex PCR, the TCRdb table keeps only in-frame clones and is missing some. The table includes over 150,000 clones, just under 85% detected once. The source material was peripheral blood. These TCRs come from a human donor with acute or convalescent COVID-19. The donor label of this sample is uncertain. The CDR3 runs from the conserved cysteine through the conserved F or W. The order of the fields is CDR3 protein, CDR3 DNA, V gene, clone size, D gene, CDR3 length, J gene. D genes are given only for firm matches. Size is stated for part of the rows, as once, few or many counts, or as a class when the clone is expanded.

CDR3aa: CASSVTQGGEKLFF; CDR3nt: TGTGCCAGCTCAGTGACCCAGGGAGGCGAAAAACTGTTTTTT; v_gene: TRBV6-5; abundance: .; d_gene: .; len: 14; j_gene: TRBJ1-4
CDR3aa: CASGRVFYEQYF; CDR3nt: TGTGCCAGCGGCCGGGTCTTCTACGAGCAGTACTTC; v_gene: TRBV11-3; abundance: .; d_gene: .; len: 12; j_gene: TRBJ2-7
CDR3aa: CASSLDQGFNEKLFF; CDR3nt: TGTGCCAGCAGCTTGGATCAGGGGTTTAATGAAAAACTGTTTTTT; v_gene: TRBV5-4; abundance: .; d_gene: .; len: 15; j_gene: TRBJ1-4
CDR3aa: CASSSTGTGVNYGYTF; CDR3nt: TGTGCCAGCAGTTCCACCGGGACAGGGGTGAACTATGGCTACACCTTC; v_gene: TRBV6-5; abundance: .; d_gene: TRBD1; len: 16; j_gene: TRBJ1-2
CDR3aa: CASSTTTLAGGQNEQFF; CDR3nt: TGCGCCAGCAGCACAACCACACTAGCGGGAGGGCAAAATGAGCAGTTCTTC; v_gene: TRBV5-1; abundance: .; d_gene: TRBD2; len: 17; j_gene: TRBJ2-1
CDR3aa: CASTSTPGGGHRTGELFF; CDR3nt: TGTGCCAGCACCTCCACCCCCGGCGGGGGCCACAGGACCGGGGAGCTGTTTTTT; v_gene: TRBV28; abundance: many; d_gene: .; len: 18; j_gene: TRBJ2-2
CDR3aa: CASSIYPGQGYTF; CDR3nt: TGTGCCAGCAGCATATACCCGGGACAGGGCTACACCTTC; v_gene: TRBV9; abundance: once; d_gene: TRBD1; len: 13; j_gene: TRBJ1-2
CDR3aa: CASSSRDTGELFF; CDR3nt: TGTGCCAGCAGCTCGCGGGACACCGGGGAGCTGTTTTTT; v_gene: TRBV11-1; abundance: .; d_gene: .; len: 13; j_gene: TRBJ2-2
CDR3aa: CATSDSGLALYNEQFF; CDR3nt: TGTGCCACCAGTGATTCTGGACTAGCGCTTTACAATGAGCAGTTCTTC; v_gene: TRBV24-1; abundance: .; d_gene: TRBD2; len: 16; j_gene: TRBJ2-1
CDR3aa: CAIRTTNPSHSDTQYF; CDR3nt: TGTGCCATCAGAACGACTAACCCCTCTCACAGCGATACGCAGTATTTT; v_gene: TRBV10-3; abundance: .; d_gene: .; len: 16; j_gene: TRBJ2-3
CDR3aa: CASSQEGGTDEQYF; CDR3nt: TGTGCCAGCAGCCAAGAGGGGGGGACCGACGAGCAGTACTTC; v_gene: TRBV14; abundance: .; d_gene: TRBD2; len: 14; j_gene: TRBJ2-7
CDR3aa: CASSRTGSSNQPQHF; CDR3nt: TGTGCCAGCAGCCGGACAGGGTCCAGCAATCAGCCCCAGCATTTT; v_gene: TRBV5-6; abundance: .; d_gene: TRBD1; len: 15; j_gene: TRBJ1-5
CDR3aa: CASSLASAGSYEQYF; CDR3nt: TGTGCCAGCAGCTTGGCCTCTGCGGGGAGCTACGAGCAGTACTTC; v_gene: TRBV11-1; abundance: .; d_gene: .; len: 15; j_gene: TRBJ2-7
CDR3aa: CAWSVAVSNQPQHF; CDR3nt: TGTGCCTGGAGTGTGGCGGTTAGCAATCAGCCCCAGCATTTT; v_gene: TRBV30; abundance: .; d_gene: .; len: 14; j_gene: TRBJ1-5
CDR3aa: CASSVRPRGNEQFF; CDR3nt: TGTGCCAGCAGCGTACGGCCTAGGGGGAATGAGCAGTTCTTC; v_gene: TRBV9; abundance: .; d_gene: .; len: 14; j_gene: TRBJ2-1
CDR3aa: CASSYAGGTEAFF; CDR3nt: TGTGCCAGCAGCTACGCCGGGGGCACTGAAGCTTTCTTT; v_gene: TRBV28; abundance: .; d_gene: .; len: 13; j_gene: TRBJ1-1
CDR3aa: CASSLGVFDYGYTF; CDR3nt: TGCGCCAGCAGCTTGGGCGTTTTTGACTATGGCTACACCTTC; v_gene: TRBV5-1; abundance: .; d_gene: .; len: 14; j_gene: TRBJ1-2